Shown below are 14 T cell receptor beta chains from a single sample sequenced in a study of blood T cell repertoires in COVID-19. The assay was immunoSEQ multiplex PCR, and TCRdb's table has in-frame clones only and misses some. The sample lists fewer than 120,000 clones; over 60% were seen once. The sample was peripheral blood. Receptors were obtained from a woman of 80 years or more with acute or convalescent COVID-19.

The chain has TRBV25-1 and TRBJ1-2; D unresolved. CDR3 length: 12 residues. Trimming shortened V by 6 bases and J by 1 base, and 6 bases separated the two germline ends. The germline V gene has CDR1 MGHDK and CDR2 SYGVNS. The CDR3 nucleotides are TGTGCCAGCAGGGAGGGTAACTATGGCTACACCTTC. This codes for CASREGNYGYTF.

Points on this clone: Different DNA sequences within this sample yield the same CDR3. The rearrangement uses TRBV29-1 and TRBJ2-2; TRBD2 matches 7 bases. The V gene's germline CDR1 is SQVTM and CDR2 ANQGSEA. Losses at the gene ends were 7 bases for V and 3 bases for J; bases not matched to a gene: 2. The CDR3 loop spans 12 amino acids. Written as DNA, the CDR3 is TGCAGCGGCAGCGGGGACACCGGGGAGCTGTTTTTT. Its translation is CSGSGDTGELFF.

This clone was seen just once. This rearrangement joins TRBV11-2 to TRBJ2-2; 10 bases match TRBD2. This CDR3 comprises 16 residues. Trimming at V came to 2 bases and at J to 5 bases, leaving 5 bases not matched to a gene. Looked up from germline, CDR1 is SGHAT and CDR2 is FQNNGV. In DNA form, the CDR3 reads TGTGCCAGCAGCTTACTGCTAGCGGGGGTTACCGGGGAGCTGTTTTTT. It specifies CASSLLLAGVTGELFF.

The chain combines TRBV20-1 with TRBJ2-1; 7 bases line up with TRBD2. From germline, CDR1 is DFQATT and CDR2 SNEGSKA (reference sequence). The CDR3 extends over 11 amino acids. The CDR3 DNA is TGCAGCCCAAAGCGGGGAAATGAGCAGTTCTTC. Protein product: CSPKRGNEQFF.

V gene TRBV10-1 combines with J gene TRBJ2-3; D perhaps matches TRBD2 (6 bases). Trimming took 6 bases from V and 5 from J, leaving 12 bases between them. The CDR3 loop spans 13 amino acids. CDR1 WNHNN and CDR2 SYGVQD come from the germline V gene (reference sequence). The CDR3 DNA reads TGCGCCAGCAGCGGGGACTCTTTAGATACGCAGTATTTT. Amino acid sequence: CASSGDSLDTQYF.

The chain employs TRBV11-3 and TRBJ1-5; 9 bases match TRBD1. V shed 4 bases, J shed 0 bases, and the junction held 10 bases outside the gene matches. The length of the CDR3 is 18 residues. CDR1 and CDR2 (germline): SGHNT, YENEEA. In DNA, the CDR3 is TGTGCCAGCAGCTCTACCGGGACAGGGCGATATAGCAATCAGCCCCAGCATTTT. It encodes CASSSTGTGRYSNQPQHF.

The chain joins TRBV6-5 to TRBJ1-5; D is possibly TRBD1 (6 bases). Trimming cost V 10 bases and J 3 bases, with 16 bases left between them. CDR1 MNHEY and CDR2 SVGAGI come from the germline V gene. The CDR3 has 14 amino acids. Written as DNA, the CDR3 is TGTGCCACTAGCAGGGGAACAAACAATCAGCCCCAGCATTTT. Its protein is CATSRGTNNQPQHF.

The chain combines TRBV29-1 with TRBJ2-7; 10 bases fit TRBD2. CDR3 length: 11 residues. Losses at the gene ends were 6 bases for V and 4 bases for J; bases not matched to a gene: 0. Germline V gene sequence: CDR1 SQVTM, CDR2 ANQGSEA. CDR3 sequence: CSVTSGYEQYF. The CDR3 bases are TGCAGCGTGACTAGCGGGTACGAGCAGTACTTC.

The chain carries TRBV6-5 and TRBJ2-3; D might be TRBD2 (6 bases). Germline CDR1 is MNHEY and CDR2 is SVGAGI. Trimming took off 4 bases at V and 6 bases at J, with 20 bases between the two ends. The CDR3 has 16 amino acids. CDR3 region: CASSSTGTGRGDTQYF. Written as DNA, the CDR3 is TGTGCCAGCAGTTCAACCGGGACTGGGAGAGGGGATACGCAGTATTTT.

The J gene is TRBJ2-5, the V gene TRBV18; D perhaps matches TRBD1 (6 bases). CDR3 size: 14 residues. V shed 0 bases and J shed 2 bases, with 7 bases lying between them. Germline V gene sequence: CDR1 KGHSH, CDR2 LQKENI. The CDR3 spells CASSPPGAQETQYF. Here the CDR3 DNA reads TGTGCCAGCTCACCACCGGGGGCTCAAGAGACCCAGTACTTC. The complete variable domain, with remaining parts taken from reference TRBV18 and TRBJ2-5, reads NAGVMQNPRHLVRRRGQEARLRCSPMKGHSHVYWYRQLPEEGLKFMVYLQKENIIDESGMPKERFSAEFPKEGPSILRIQQVVRGDSAAYFCASSPPGAQETQYFGPGTRLLVL.

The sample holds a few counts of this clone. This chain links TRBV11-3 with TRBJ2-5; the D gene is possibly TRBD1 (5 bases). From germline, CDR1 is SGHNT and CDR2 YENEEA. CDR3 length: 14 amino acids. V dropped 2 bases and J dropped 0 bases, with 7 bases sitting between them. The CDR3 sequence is CASSLNRYQETQYF. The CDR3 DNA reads TGTGCCAGCAGCTTAAACAGGTACCAAGAGACCCAGTACTTC.

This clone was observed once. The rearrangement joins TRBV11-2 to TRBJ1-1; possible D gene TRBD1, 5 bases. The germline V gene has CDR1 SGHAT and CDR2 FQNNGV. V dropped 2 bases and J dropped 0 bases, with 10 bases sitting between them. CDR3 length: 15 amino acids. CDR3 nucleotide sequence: TGTGCCAGCAGCTTACTGGGGCTTCTGAACACTGAAGCTTTCTTT. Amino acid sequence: CASSLLGLLNTEAFF.

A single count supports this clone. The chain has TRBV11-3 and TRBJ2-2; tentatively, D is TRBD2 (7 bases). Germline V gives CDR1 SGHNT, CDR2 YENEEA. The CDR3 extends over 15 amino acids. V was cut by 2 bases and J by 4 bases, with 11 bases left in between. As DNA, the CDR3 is TGTGCCAGCAGCTTAAGGGGGGGCCTCACCGGGGAGCTGTTTTTT. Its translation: CASSLRGGLTGELFF.

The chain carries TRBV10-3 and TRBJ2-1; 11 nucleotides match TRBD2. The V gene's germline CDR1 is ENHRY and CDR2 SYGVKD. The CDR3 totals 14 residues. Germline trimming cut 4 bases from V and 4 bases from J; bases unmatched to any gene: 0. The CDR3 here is CAISGLAGYNEQFF. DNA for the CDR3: TGTGCCATCAGTGGACTAGCGGGGTACAATGAGCAGTTCTTC.